The clone carrying this TCR beta chain was detected ten times or more. The data originate from a study of T cells in Graves' hyperthyroidism and ophthalmopathy. Across the study: Prior to any treatment, at the point of initial diagnosis, peripheral blood was collected.

Germline loops: CDR1 MNHEY, CDR2 SVGAGI. Trimming at V came to 7 bases and at J to 8 bases, leaving 12 bases not matched to a gene. The CDR3 is made up of 14 amino acids. The cohort's ophthalmopathy patients, a group with duration under 3 months, had a Clinical Activity Score of at least 3 and a NOSPECS grade of at least 4. The source material, RNA transcripts, was used to amplify TCR beta CDR3 regions. TCR CDR3 regions were first amplified by RT-PCR with HTBI primers. TCRdb passed the multiplex PCR reads through MiXCR, listing each CDR3 protein once. The table records roughly 520,000 distinct CDR3 sequences, 24% of them present only once.

The rearrangement uses TRBV6-5 and TRBJ1-2; 8 nucleotides match TRBD1. Specimen: blood. The TCR originated in a woman between 25 and 40 years old with Graves' ophthalmopathy. CDR3 sequence: CASTHFRGRGGYTF. The CDR3 nucleotides are TGTGCCAGCACCCACTTCAGGGGGCGAGGGGGCTACACCTTC.